This T cell receptor beta chain came from a study of cytomegalovirus exposure and HLA in healthy donors. On the study more broadly: Of approximately 400 genotyped donors, about 81% clustered with self-reported Caucasian donors.

Researchers ran the PCR with 60 Vbeta and 13 Jbeta primers. This table comes from immunoSEQ multiplex PCR, and its TCRdb copy is limited to in-frame clones, with some not included. The sample holds approximately 220,000 clones, 65% to 85% seen once. The length of the CDR3 is 15 residues. CDR1 SGHNT and CDR2 YENEEA come from the germline V gene. V lost 1 base and J lost 7, with 13 bases in between. The TCR originated in a boy under 10 years old in good health and CMV-seronegative. The chain joins TRBV11-3 to TRBJ2-2, with D possibly matching TRBD1 (5 bases). The sequenced sample consisted of PBMCs. CDR3 nucleotide sequence: TGTGCCAGCAGCTTAGCTCAGGGAAGGTACGGGGAGCTGTTTTTT. This translates into CASSLAQGRYGELFF.